This T cell receptor beta chain was recovered during a study of blood T cells in healthy people across ages. Each donor supplied around 9.6 milliliters of peripheral blood. Between the trimmed V and J ends, which lost 0 bases and 2 bases, there was a span of 12 bases. The CDR3 is 16 residues long. Germline lookup yields CDR1 LGHNA and CDR2 YSLEER. This clonotype was seen a handful of times. The antigen remains unidentified. PCR was performed a second time for roughly 6 to 12 cycles using a sample-barcoded 5' primer and a J-beta primer mix. The yield of each sample was at least 2.5 million CDR3-containing paired-end reads. Via MiXCR, TCRdb re-called the 5' RACE reads, giving one row per CDR3 protein. The table has about 1.5 million distinct CDR3 sequences, 40% to 45% seen once. Study findings and constraints: Unknown CMV status may confound age-related changes in expanded clones.

The V gene is TRBV4-3, the J gene TRBJ2-3; D gene uncertain. Input material: blood. This clonotype was obtained from a woman aged 18 to 35 in good health. The CDR3 DNA sequence: TGCGCCAGCAGCCAAGACACGGGCCTGTTCACAGATACGCAGTATTTT. Translating it yields CASSQDTGLFTDTQYF.